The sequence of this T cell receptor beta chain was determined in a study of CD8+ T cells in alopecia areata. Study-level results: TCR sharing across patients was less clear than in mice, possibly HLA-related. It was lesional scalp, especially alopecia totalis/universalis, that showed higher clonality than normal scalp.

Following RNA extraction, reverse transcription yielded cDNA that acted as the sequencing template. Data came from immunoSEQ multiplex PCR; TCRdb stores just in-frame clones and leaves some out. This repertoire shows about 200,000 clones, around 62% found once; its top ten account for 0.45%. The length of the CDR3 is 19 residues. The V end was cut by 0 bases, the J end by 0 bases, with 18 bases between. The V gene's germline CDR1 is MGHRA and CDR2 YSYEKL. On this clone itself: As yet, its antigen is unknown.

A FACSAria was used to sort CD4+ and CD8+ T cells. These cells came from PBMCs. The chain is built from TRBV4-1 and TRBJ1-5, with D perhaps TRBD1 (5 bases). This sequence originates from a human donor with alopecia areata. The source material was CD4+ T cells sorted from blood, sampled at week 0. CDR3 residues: CASSQDRRGLGYSNQPQHF. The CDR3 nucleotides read TGCGCCAGCAGCCAAGATCGACGGGGCCTTGGGTATAGCAATCAGCCCCAGCATTTT.